Listed below are T cell receptor beta chains from one sample, sequenced in a study of T cell responses to AZD1222 COVID-19 vaccine. Clones were sequenced by immunoSEQ multiplex PCR, and TCRdb holds only the in-frame ones, with some missing. The top ten hold approximately 15% of the sample, which has about 85,000 clones, roughly 88% seen once. The sequenced sample was peripheral blood, obtained on day 0 of AZD1222 vaccination. Source of these receptors: an adult in good health. Each CDR3 is given with its conserved first and last residue. D genes are given only for firm matches. Only part of the rows carry a size: once, few, many, or a class if the clone is expanded.

cdr3_aa cdr3_nt d_call j_call clone_size v_call
CASSATTSNTQYF TGTGCCAGCAGCGCTACGACTAGCAATACGCAGTATTTT TRBD2 TRBJ2-3 - TRBV7-3
CASSLAREGGYTF TGTGCCAGCAGCTTAGCCAGGGAGGGTGGCTACACCTTC - TRBJ1-2 - TRBV7-2
CASSEAQRGSPLHF TGTGCCAGCAGTGAAGCGCAAAGGGGTTCACCCCTCCACTTT - TRBJ1-6 - TRBV6-1
CASSPALEAFF TGTGCCAGCAGTCCTGCCCTCGAAGCTTTCTTT - TRBJ1-1 few TRBV12-3/TRBV12-4
CASSQDLNSNQPQHF TGTGCCAGCAGCCAAGATCTCAATAGCAATCAGCCCCAGCATTTT - TRBJ1-5 - TRBV4-2
CASSAVRPPYEQYF TGTGCCAGCAGCGCAGTTCGCCCGCCCTACGAGCAGTACTTC - TRBJ2-7 - TRBV9
CASSTSGTSFNEQFF TGTGCCAGCAGCACCTCCGGGACTAGTTTTAATGAGCAGTTCTTC TRBD2 TRBJ2-1 - TRBV7-2
CASSAGPTALNTEAFF TGTGCCAGCAGCGCGGGCCCGACAGCCTTGAACACTGAAGCTTTCTTT - TRBJ1-1 - TRBV13
CASSLLGANYGYTF TGTGCCAGCAGCTTATTAGGAGCTAACTATGGCTACACCTTC - TRBJ1-2 - TRBV7-9
CASSPIRGSGNTIYF TGTGCCAGCAGCCCGATCAGGGGCTCTGGAAACACCATATATTTT - TRBJ1-3 - TRBV27
CASLSRALNEKLFF TGTGCCAGCCTATCCAGGGCCCTTAATGAAAAACTGTTTTTT - TRBJ1-4 - TRBV28
CASSLSRGSGNTIYF TGTGCCAGCAGTTTGTCCAGGGGCTCTGGAAACACCATATATTTT - TRBJ1-3 - TRBV6-5
CATSNHRDRDAYGYTF TGTGCCACCAGCAACCACCGGGACAGGGACGCCTATGGCTACACCTTC TRBD1 TRBJ1-2 - TRBV15
CASSLGVYGYTF TGTGCCAGCAGCTTAGGGGTCTATGGCTACACCTTC - TRBJ1-2 - TRBV7-9
CASSLSGREPQHF TGTGCCAGCAGTTTATCGGGACGGGAACCCCAGCATTTT - TRBJ1-5 - TRBV27
CASSLSLRGWGNQPQHF TGTGCCAGCAGTTTATCTCTTCGGGGTTGGGGCAATCAGCCCCAGCATTTT - TRBJ1-5 - TRBV28
CATSDLQFGSYNEQFF TGTGCCACCAGTGATTTGCAATTTGGATCCTACAATGAGCAGTTCTTC - TRBJ2-1 - TRBV24-1
CASSQLASGRSETQYF TGCGCCAGCAGCCAATTGGCTAGCGGGAGGTCTGAGACCCAGTACTTC TRBD2 TRBJ2-5 - TRBV4-1
CASRSQSGNTIYF TGTGCCAGCAGATCCCAATCTGGAAACACCATATATTTT - TRBJ1-3 - TRBV6-5
CASSLAYKNTEAFF TGTGCCAGCAGCTTGGCCTACAAGAACACTGAAGCTTTCTTT - TRBJ1-1 - TRBV5-4
CASSPSGHGYTF TGTGCCAGCAGCCCGTCGGGCCATGGCTACACCTTC - TRBJ1-2 - TRBV3-1/TRBV3-2
CASGLPGTGTFYNTEAFF TGTGCTAGTGGTTTGCCTGGGACAGGCACCTTCTATAACACTGAAGCTTTCTTT TRBD1 TRBJ1-1 - TRBV12-5
CASSPRFDRVSYNEQFF TGTGCCAGCAGTCCAAGGTTTGACAGGGTGTCCTACAATGAGCAGTTCTTC TRBD1 TRBJ2-1 - TRBV28
CASRSGGETYGYTF TGTGCCAGCCGATCGGGGGGAGAAACCTATGGCTACACCTTC - TRBJ1-2 - TRBV28
CASSESGNTQYF TGTGCCAGCAGTGAATCGGGTAATACGCAGTATTTT - TRBJ2-3 - TRBV2
CASSIFPSGGYSQTQYF TGTGCCAGTAGTATCTTTCCTAGCGGGGGGTATTCGCAGACCCAGTACTTC TRBD2 TRBJ2-5 - TRBV19
CASSKGRREMNTEAFF TGTGCCAGTAGTAAGGGTCGGCGGGAGATGAACACTGAAGCTTTCTTT - TRBJ1-1 - TRBV19
CASKGRSNQPQHF TGTGCCAGCAAGGGCCGCAGCAATCAGCCCCAGCATTTT - TRBJ1-5 - TRBV7-8
CASSVDRSQYGYTF TGTGCCAGCTCGGTCGACAGGTCACAGTATGGCTACACCTTC - TRBJ1-2 few TRBV18
CASSRNYGLAGGSEQFF TGTGCCAGCAGCCGGAACTATGGACTAGCGGGAGGGTCTGAGCAGTTCTTC TRBD2 TRBJ2-1 - TRBV4-2
CSVLAGRAYNEQFF TGCAGCGTTCTAGCGGGTCGGGCCTACAATGAGCAGTTCTTC TRBD2 TRBJ2-1 - TRBV29-1